These 27 T cell receptor beta chains share one sample of origin, sequenced in a study of blood T cell repertoires in COVID-19. The repertoire was sequenced with immunoSEQ multiplex PCR; TCRdb's copy has only in-frame clones and lacks some. The data contain about 250,000 clones, over 75% of them seen just once; the ten biggest clones take up over 2%. The source material was PBMCs or T cells enriched from blood (not recorded which). The receptors here all came from a woman between 18 and 29 years old who had recovered from COVID-19.

V and J are TRBV19 and TRBJ2-4; TRBD2 agrees at 7 bases. Germline V lookup: CDR1 LNHDA, CDR2 SQIVND (reference sequence). The CDR3 is 13 residues long. With V trimmed by 5 bases and J by 3 bases, 1 base remained unmatched. CDR3 sequence: CASSRGDKNIQYF. The CDR3 DNA reads as TGTGCCAGTAGTCGGGGGGACAAAAACATTCAGTACTTC. Variable domain in full (rest from reference TRBV19 and TRBJ2-4): DGGITQSPKYLFRKEGQNVTLSCEQNLNHDAMYWYRQDPGQGLRLIYYSQIVNDFQKGDIAEGYSVSREKKESFPLTVTSAQKNPTAFYLCASSRGDKNIQYFGAGTRLSVL.

Concerning this clone itself: The junction and the germline gene differ at one end; a read error may be behind it. The J gene is TRBJ2-3, the V gene TRBV27; the match to TRBD2 covers 9 bases. CDR3 length: 15 residues. Germline assignment: CDR1 MNHEY and CDR2 SMNVEV (reference sequence). CDR3 region: CASSRGGGGTDTQYF. CDR3 sequence (DNA): TGTGCCAGCAGCCGTGGCGGGGGGGGCACGGATACGCAGTATTTT.

This chain uses TRBV6-2 or TRBV6-3 with TRBJ1-1, with 10 bases that match TRBD1. Germline trimming cut 5 bases from V and 2 bases from J; bases unmatched to any gene: 5. The CDR3 covers 15 residues. Per the germline V gene, CDR1 is MNHEY and CDR2 is SVGEGT. CDR3 sequence: CASSETGGVNTEAFF. CDR3 DNA: TGTGCCAGCAGTGAGACAGGGGGCGTAAACACTGAAGCTTTCTTT.

The gene calls are TRBV13 and TRBJ1-1; D is uncertain. Germline values: CDR1 PRHDT, CDR2 FYEKMQ (reference sequence). The CDR3 contains 11 residues. V lost 5 bases and J lost 8, with 9 bases in between. The CDR3 DNA reads TGTGCCAGCAGCGCAAACATGGAAGCTTTCTTT. Translation gives CASSANMEAFF.

This chain joins TRBV6-4 and TRBJ1-1, with no clear D. Germline-derived CDR1 and CDR2 are MRHNA and SNTAGT. V was pared by 0 bases and J by 8 bases, with 7 bases between. The CDR3 runs 12 residues. The CDR3 region is CASSDSAGEAFF. The CDR3, as DNA: TGTGCCAGCAGTGACTCGGCGGGAGAAGCTTTCTTT.

This chain uses TRBV19 with TRBJ1-5; D unclear. The germline CDR1 and CDR2 sequences are LNHDA and SQIVND (reference sequence). The CDR3 contains 15 residues. V lost 7 bases to trimming and J lost 10 bases, with 23 bases between them. The CDR3 reads CASTLGMAGVEPQHF. In nucleotides, the CDR3 is TGTGCCAGTACGCTGGGAATGGCGGGCGTGGAACCCCAGCATTTT.

This clone was found once. The rearrangement links TRBV15 to TRBJ1-1, with 9 bases fitting TRBD1. V gave up 1 base and J gave up 8 bases; unmatched junction bases: 5. This CDR3 is built from 14 residues. Per the germline V gene, CDR1 is LNHNV and CDR2 is YYDKDF (reference sequence). CDR3: CATSRGTGAGEAFF. CDR3 sequence (DNA): TGTGCCACCAGCAGAGGGACAGGGGCTGGGGAAGCTTTCTTT.

The chain is built from TRBV21-1 and TRBJ1-2. TRBV21-1 is listed as a pseudogene. The CDR3 length is 15 residues. CDR3: CASSSGGPMIYGYTF. The CDR3 nucleotides are TGTGCCAGCAGCAGCGGGGGCCCGATGATCTATGGCTACACCTTC.

Written as DNA, the CDR3 is TGTGCCAGCAGCTCCCGGACAACGGATTATGGCTACACCTTC. Translated: CASSSRTTDYGYTF. The chain has TRBV7-9 and TRBJ1-2; maybe TRBD1 (5 bases). The ends were cut back, 4 bases at V and 5 bases at J, with 14 bases in the middle. Germline V lookup: CDR1 SEHNR, CDR2 FQNEAQ (reference sequence). This CDR3 spans 14 amino acids.

This rearrangement joins TRBV7-2 to TRBJ1-5; D is possibly TRBD1 (5 bases). Trimming pared 3 bases from V and 4 bases from J, leaving 16 bases between. CDR1 is SGHTA and CDR2 is FQGNSA in the germline V gene. This CDR3 contains 16 residues. In nucleotides, the CDR3 is TGTGCCAGCAGCTTCGAATTGGGACGGGAGAATCAGCCCCAGCATTTT. Its translation is CASSFELGRENQPQHF.

The chain has TRBV19 and TRBJ1-4; 7 bases align to TRBD1. In germline, CDR1 is LNHDA, CDR2 SQIVND (reference sequence). The junction had 5 bases not matched to a gene; V was cut back by 4 bases and J by 3 bases. This CDR3 has 15 residues. The DNA for the CDR3 is TGTGCCAGTAGTACCGGGACAGCTCCTAATGAAAAACTGTTTTTT. Its translation: CASSTGTAPNEKLFF.

J is TRBJ2-5 and V is TRBV7-9, with 7 bases that match TRBD1. CDR1 SEHNR and CDR2 FQNEAQ come from the germline V gene (reference sequence). The J segment lost 2 bases and the V segment lost 3 bases, leaving 6 bases of the junction unmatched. This CDR3 is 15 amino acids long. The CDR3 nucleotides read TGTGCCAGCAGCTTTCCGGGACAGCTACAAGAGACCCAGTACTTC. It encodes CASSFPGQLQETQYF.

The gene calls are TRBV20-1 and TRBJ1-2; D is ambiguous. Trimming pared 5 bases from V and 2 bases from J, leaving 6 bases between. Germline lookup yields CDR1 DFQATT and CDR2 SNEGSKA (reference sequence). The CDR3 spans 11 residues. The CDR3 bases are TGCAGTGCTGAGGAAAACTATGGCTACACCTTC. Translating gives CSAEENYGYTF.

The rearrangement joins TRBV6-5 to TRBJ2-7; 7 bases match TRBD2. The V segment lost 6 bases and the J segment 0 bases; nucleotides outside the gene matches: 5. The CDR3 loop spans 14 amino acids. In germline, CDR1 is MNHEY, CDR2 SVGAGI. This chain's CDR3 is CASRGGSFSYEQYF. The CDR3, as DNA: TGTGCCAGCAGGGGAGGGTCCTTCTCCTACGAGCAGTACTTC.

This chain uses TRBV14 with TRBJ1-1, with D hard to call. Germline CDR1 reads SGHDN; CDR2 reads FVKESK. Trimming took 0 bases from V and 4 from J, leaving 12 bases between them. This CDR3 spans 15 amino acids. CDR3 DNA sequence: TGTGCCAGCAGCCAAGATTACGGGGATCGCACTGAAGCTTTCTTT. This gives the protein CASSQDYGDRTEAFF.

This clone was seen once. The chain has TRBV28 and TRBJ2-5; the match to TRBD2 covers 7 bases. This CDR3 is built from 13 residues. The J segment lost 4 bases and the V segment lost 3 bases, leaving 2 bases of the junction unmatched. Germline CDR1 MDHEN, CDR2 SYDVKM. The CDR3 reads CASSLSGGETQYF. The DNA of the CDR3 is TGTGCCAGCAGTTTGTCGGGGGGAGAGACCCAGTACTTC. Using reference TRBV28 and TRBJ2-5 for the parts outside the CDR3, the full variable domain is DVKVTQSSRYLVKRTGEKVFLECVQDMDHENMFWYRQDPGLGLRLIYFSYDVKMKEKGDIPEGYSVSREKKERFSLILESASTNQTSMYLCASSLSGGETQYFGPGTRLLVL.

Concerning this clone: This specimen includes other DNA sequences encoding the same CDR3. In DNA, the CDR3 is TGCGCCAGCAGCTTGGTAGCGGGGAGCACAGATACGCAGTATTTT. Encoded protein: CASSLVAGSTDTQYF. V is TRBV5-1 and J is TRBJ2-3; 8 nucleotides align to TRBD2. CDR1 is SGHRS, CDR2 YFSETQ, per germline. This CDR3 has 15 residues. The ends lost 0 bases at V and 0 bases at J; junction bases unmatched: 0.

The chain carries TRBV5-1 and TRBJ1-1; D remains unclear. The length of the CDR3 is 12 residues. Germline CDR1 SGHRS, CDR2 YFSETQ. V was cut by 3 bases and J by 2 bases, with 5 bases left in between. In nucleotides, the CDR3 is TGCGCCAGCAGCTCAGAAAACACTGAAGCTTTCTTT. Its translation: CASSSENTEAFF.

This chain uses TRBV5-1 with TRBJ2-4; 10 positions match TRBD2. Germline loops: CDR1 SGHRS, CDR2 YFSETQ. The CDR3 runs 17 residues. The ends lost 1 base at V and 2 bases at J; junction bases unmatched: 6. The CDR3 DNA reads TGCGCCAGCAGCTTGACAAGCGGGGGGGCCTCCAAAAACATTCAGTACTTC. Its translation is CASSLTSGGASKNIQYF.

This chain connects TRBV28 to TRBJ1-5; D gene ambiguous. V dropped 6 bases and J dropped 6 bases, with 21 bases sitting between them. There are 16 residues in the CDR3. The germline gives CDR1 MDHEN, CDR2 SYDVKM. The CDR3 DNA sequence: TGTGCCAGCAGCTTAAGGGCAGGAGGAACTAGTCAGCCCCAGCATTTT. It encodes CASSLRAGGTSQPQHF.

The CDR3 DNA reads as TGTGCCAGCAGCCGTCAGGTGAGGAACACTGAAGCTTTCTTT. Amino acids: CASSRQVRNTEAFF. The chain recombines TRBV6-2 or TRBV6-3 with TRBJ1-1; no reliable D call. Trimming removed 6 bases from V and 1 base from J, with 12 bases in between. The CDR3 length is 14 residues. Per the germline V gene, CDR1 is MNHEY and CDR2 is SVGEGT.

This clone was recorded a few times. The rearrangement joins TRBV27 to TRBJ1-1, with D maybe TRBD1 (6 bases). CDR1 is MNHEY, CDR2 SMNVEV, per germline (reference sequence). Trimming removed 6 bases from V and 1 base from J, with 12 bases in between. The CDR3 length is 14 residues. CDR3 nucleotides: TGTGCCAGCAGCGGGACAAGGGGGAACACTGAAGCTTTCTTT. This encodes CASSGTRGNTEAFF.

The CDR3 is CASSSRGGYYGYTF. CDR3 nucleotide sequence: TGTGCCAGCAGTTCCCGGGGGGGCTACTATGGCTACACCTTC. This sequence joins TRBV27 and TRBJ1-2; D might be TRBD1 (6 bases). The CDR3 length is 14 residues. Germline CDR1 is MNHEY and CDR2 is SMNVEV (reference sequence). Trimming pared 4 bases from V and 3 bases from J, leaving 12 bases between.

J is TRBJ1-5 and V is TRBV28, with 9 bases aligning to TRBD1. V dropped 11 bases and J dropped 6; count of bases not matched to a gene: 23. CDR3 length equals 18 residues. CDR1 is MDHEN, CDR2 SYDVKM, per germline. The CDR3 nucleotides read TGTGCCTGCTCCAGAGAGGGCCGGGACAGGGTATTTGGTCAGCCCCAGCATTTT. Encoded protein: CACSREGRDRVFGQPQHF.

The CDR3 here is CASSLGGGLAGLEQYF. The DNA of the CDR3 is TGTGCCAGCAGCTTAGGAGGTGGACTAGCGGGCCTCGAGCAGTACTTC. The J gene is TRBJ2-7, the V gene TRBV7-6, with 11 bases lining up with TRBD2. Germline-derived CDR1 and CDR2 are SGHVS and FNYEAQ. V was pared by 1 base and J by 6 bases, with 8 bases of the junction left unmatched. The CDR3 length is 16 residues. The whole variable domain, remainder taken from reference TRBV7-6 and TRBJ2-7, is GAGVSQSPRYKVTKRGQDVALRCDPISGHVSLYWYRQALGQGPEFLTYFNYEAQQDKSGLPNDRFSAERPEGSISTLTIQRTEQRDSAMYRCASSLGGGLAGLEQYFGPGTRLTVT.

This clone has a single count. The V call is TRBV10-2, the J call TRBJ2-5; 8 positions match TRBD1. Germline assignment: CDR1 WSHSY and CDR2 SAAADI. V gave up 7 bases and J gave up 3 bases; unmatched junction bases: 4. There are 13 residues in the CDR3. Here the CDR3 reads CASTRGREETQYF. DNA of the CDR3: TGCGCCAGCACCAGGGGGCGGGAAGAGACCCAGTACTTC.

The chain joins TRBV7-2 to TRBJ2-3; 7 bases map to TRBD2. The CDR3 is made up of 16 amino acids. Trimming removed 3 bases from V and 0 bases from J; junction bases left unmatched: 6. From germline, CDR1 is SGHTA and CDR2 FQGNSA. This chain's CDR3 is CASSFGTGGSTDTQYF. The CDR3 DNA reads TGTGCCAGCAGCTTCGGTACCGGGGGGAGCACAGATACGCAGTATTTT.